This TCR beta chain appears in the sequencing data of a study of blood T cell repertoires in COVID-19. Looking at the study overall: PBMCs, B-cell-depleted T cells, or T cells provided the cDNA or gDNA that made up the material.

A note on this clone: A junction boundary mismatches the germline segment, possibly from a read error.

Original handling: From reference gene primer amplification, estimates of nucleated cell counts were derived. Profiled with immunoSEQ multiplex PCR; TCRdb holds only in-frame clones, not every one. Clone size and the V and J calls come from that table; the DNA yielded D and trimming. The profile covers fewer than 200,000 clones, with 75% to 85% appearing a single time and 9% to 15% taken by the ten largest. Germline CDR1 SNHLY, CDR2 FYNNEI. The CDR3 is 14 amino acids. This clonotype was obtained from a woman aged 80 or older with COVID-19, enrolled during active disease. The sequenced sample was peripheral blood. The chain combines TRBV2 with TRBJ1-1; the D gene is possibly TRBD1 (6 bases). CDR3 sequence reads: CASGEQQGNTEAFF. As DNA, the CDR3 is TGTGCCAGCGGTGAACAACAGGGGAACACTGAAGCTTTCTTT.